The entry below describes one TCR beta chain. The antigen remains undetermined. The data were taken from a study of OX40 agonist ivuxolimab in advanced cancers. Study in general: Three individuals attained partial responses, comprising one hepatocellular carcinoma case and two cutaneous melanoma cases.

Data came from immunoSEQ multiplex PCR; TCRdb stores just in-frame clones and leaves some out. The sample consists of approximately 59,000 clones, about 87% of them appearing once. The germline V gene has CDR1 SGDLS and CDR2 YYNGEE. Trimming removed 7 bases at V and 0 bases at J, with 17 bases between. This CDR3 contains 16 residues. General observations from the study: CD4+ and CD8+ T cells in blood underwent clonal expansion by week 6 at 0.1 to 3.0 mg/kg.

Sequenced material: CD4+ or CD8+ T cells sorted from blood, taken in a trial of the OX40 agonist ivuxolimab. The sequence came from an adult with an advanced solid tumor such as melanoma, head and neck, liver or kidney cancer. V gene TRBV9 combines with J gene TRBJ2-1; tentatively, D is TRBD1 (7 bases). CDR3 coding DNA: TGTGCCAGCGGGAGGACAGGCCAGAGCTCCTACAATGAGCAGTTCTTC. It encodes CASGRTGQSSYNEQFF.